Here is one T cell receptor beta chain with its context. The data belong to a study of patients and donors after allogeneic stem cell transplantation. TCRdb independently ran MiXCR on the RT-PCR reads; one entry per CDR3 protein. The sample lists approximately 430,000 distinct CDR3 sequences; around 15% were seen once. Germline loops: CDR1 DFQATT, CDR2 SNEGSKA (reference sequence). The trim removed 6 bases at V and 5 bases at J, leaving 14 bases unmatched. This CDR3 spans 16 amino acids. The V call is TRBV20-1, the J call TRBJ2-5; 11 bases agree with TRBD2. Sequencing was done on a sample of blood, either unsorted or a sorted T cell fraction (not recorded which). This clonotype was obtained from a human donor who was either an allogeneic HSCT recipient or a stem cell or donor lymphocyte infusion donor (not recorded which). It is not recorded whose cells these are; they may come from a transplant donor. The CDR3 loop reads CSAPGGSGGARETQYF. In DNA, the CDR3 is TGCAGTGCCCCGGGAGGTAGCGGGGGGGCACGGGAGACCCAGTACTTC.